These T cell receptor beta chains were read from a single sample in a study of blood T cell repertoires in COVID-19. TCRdb keeps only in-frame clones here, not all; method: immunoSEQ multiplex PCR. The sample includes hundreds of thousands of clones, approximately 89% of them seen just once. Sequenced input: PBMCs or T cells enriched from blood (not recorded which). These receptors all come from a woman aged 30 to 39 who had recovered from COVID-19. Each CDR3 is given with its conserved first and last residue. A D gene is named only where the DNA matches it firmly. For some rows the clone size is stated as once, few or many, or as a class when expanded; others skip it.

TGTGCCAGCAGCATAGGACTAAATGAAAAACTGTTTTTT | CASSIGLNEKLFF | . | TRBJ1-4 | . | TRBV2
TGTGCCAGCAGCCCTCTACGGGACAGGGGAAATGAAAAACTGTTTTTT | CASSPLRDRGNEKLFF | TRBD1 | TRBJ1-4 | . | TRBV3-1/TRBV3-2
TGTGCCAGCACCGGTAATGAGCTGTCCGAGCAGTACTTC | CASTGNELSEQYF | . | TRBJ2-7 | . | TRBV2
TGTGCCAGCAGTCGACAGGGAAGATATGGCTACACCTTC | CASSRQGRYGYTF | TRBD1 | TRBJ1-2 | . | TRBV6-5
TGTGCCAGCAGCTTAAGATTAGGGAACGGGGGCGAGCAGTACTTC | CASSLRLGNGGEQYF | . | TRBJ2-7 | . | TRBV7-2
TGTGCCAGCAGCCCACGGGACAGGGGAGGGTGGAGCACCGGGGAGCTGTTTTTT | CASSPRDRGGWSTGELFF | TRBD1 | TRBJ2-2 | . | TRBV7-9
TGTGCCAGCAGCTCGACGACCCTGGGGGGCACCGGGGAGCTGTTTTTT | CASSSTTLGGTGELFF | . | TRBJ2-2 | . | TRBV7-3
TGTGCCAGCAGCTCCCCCGGGACAGGGGGCTCTGGAAACACCATATATTTT | CASSSPGTGGSGNTIYF | TRBD1 | TRBJ1-3 | few | TRBV9
TGTGCCAGCAGCGTAGCTATTGAGTCCTACGAAAAACTGTTTTTT | CASSVAIESYEKLFF | . | TRBJ1-4 | . | TRBV9
TGTGCCAGCAGCTCTACCGGACAGGGACTCGAGCAGTACTTC | CASSSTGQGLEQYF | TRBD1 | TRBJ2-7 | . | TRBV27
TGTGCCAGCAGCCCCGGGACAGGGATTGATCAGCCCCAGCATTTT | CASSPGTGIDQPQHF | TRBD1 | TRBJ1-5 | . | TRBV5-8
TGTGCCAGCAGCCTCGGACTAGCGGGAGAAGAGACCCAGTACTTC | CASSLGLAGEETQYF | TRBD2 | TRBJ2-5 | . | TRBV11-3
TGTGCCAGCAGCAATGAGGCCGGCCCCCGGCGGGAAAAACTGTTTTTT | CASSNEAGPRREKLFF | . | TRBJ1-4 | . | TRBV28
TGCGCCAGCAGTCGTCCACCAGTCACAGATACGCAGTATTTT | CASSRPPVTDTQYF | . | TRBJ2-3 | . | TRBV23-1
TGTGCCAGCAGCTTGGGAGTGGTTAGCTCCTACAATGAGCAGTTCTTC | CASSLGVVSSYNEQFF | . | TRBJ2-1 | . | TRBV5-5
TGTGCCACCAGCAGAGAGGGGGGACAGTCCTACGAGCAGTACTTC | CATSREGGQSYEQYF | . | TRBJ2-7 | . | TRBV15
TGTGCCATCAGTGAGGGACAGGGGACTTACGAGCAGTACTTC | CAISEGQGTYEQYF | TRBD1 | TRBJ2-7 | . | TRBV10-3
TGTGCCAGCAGTTACTCAGGGAGAGGAGGTGGAGGCTACACCTTC | CASSYSGRGGGGYTF | . | TRBJ1-2 | . | TRBV6-5
TGTGCCAGCAGCATGAGGACAGCCGCGAACACCGGGGAGCTGTTTTTT | CASSMRTAANTGELFF | . | TRBJ2-2 | . | TRBV21-1
TGTGCCAGCAGCGTAGGAGGGAGTTTGCAGCCCCAGCATTTT | CASSVGGSLQPQHF | . | TRBJ1-5 | . | TRBV9
TGTGCCACCTCCCTGGTAGCGGCGGCAGATACGCAGTATTTT | CATSLVAAADTQYF | . | TRBJ2-3 | few | TRBV19
TGTGCCAGCAGCCGAAAGACGACAGTTGACTACCAAGAGACCCAGTACTTC | CASSRKTTVDYQETQYF | . | TRBJ2-5 | few | TRBV7-9
TGTGCCAGCAGCCTCCGTGCCGGGGAGCTGTTTTTT | CASSLRAGELFF | . | TRBJ2-2 | . | TRBV3-1/TRBV3-2
TGTGCCAGCTCACGGGACAGATATACCTCTGGGGCCAACGTCCTGACTTTC | CASSRDRYTSGANVLTF | TRBD1 | TRBJ2-6 | . | TRBV18
TGCAGCGTTGACGGTGCGGGCTCCTACAATGAGCAGTTCTTC | CSVDGAGSYNEQFF | . | TRBJ2-1 | . | TRBV29-1
TGTGCTAGTGGTTTGTATATGTCAACAGGGCCCTCTCAGCCCCAGCATTTT | CASGLYMSTGPSQPQHF | . | TRBJ1-5 | . | TRBV12-5
TGTGCCAGCAGTTACCGGACAGGGGTTACTGAAGCTTTCTTT | CASSYRTGVTEAFF | TRBD1 | TRBJ1-1 | . | TRBV6-5
TGTGCCAGCAGCGTTTCTAGCGGGAGACTAATAAAATCCTACGAGCAGTACTTC | CASSVSSGRLIKSYEQYF | TRBD2 | TRBJ2-7 | . | TRBV9
TGCGCCAGCAGTGAGTCGAGGGGTCTAGCGAGTTCCTACGAGCAGTACTTC | CASSESRGLASSYEQYF | . | TRBJ2-7 | . | TRBV10-2
TGTGCCAGCAGTTACAGGGGCGACTACAATGAGCAGTTCTTC | CASSYRGDYNEQFF | TRBD1 | TRBJ2-1 | . | TRBV6-4
TGTGCCAGCAGCCGAGGGCAGGGGGCTACGTCACAGCCCCAGCATTTT | CASSRGQGATSQPQHF | TRBD1 | TRBJ1-5 | . | TRBV7-8
TGTGCCAGCAGCTTGGGGGGGGAGATTGCCTATGGCTACACCTTC | CASSLGGEIAYGYTF | . | TRBJ1-2 | . | TRBV5-4
TGTGCCACCAGTGATTTTTACGGGGAAAAACTGTTTTTT | CATSDFYGEKLFF | . | TRBJ1-4 | . | TRBV24-1
TGTGCCAGTAGTAGGGGACTAGCTTATAGTCCCTACGAGCAGTACTTC | CASSRGLAYSPYEQYF | TRBD2 | TRBJ2-7 | . | TRBV19
TGTGCCAGCATACAGGTTTGGAACACTGAAGCTTTCTTT | CASIQVWNTEAFF | . | TRBJ1-1 | . | TRBV2
TGCGCCAGCAGCCACAGACAAGTTCTACCCAGCAACTATGGCTACACCTTC | CASSHRQVLPSNYGYTF | . | TRBJ1-2 | . | TRBV4-1
TGTGCCAGCAGCCCCGTAGAGGCAAATCAGCCCCAGCATTTT | CASSPVEANQPQHF | . | TRBJ1-5 | . | TRBV28
TGTGCCAGCAGCGTGGACAGGGGCCATTACGAGCAGTACTTC | CASSVDRGHYEQYF | TRBD1 | TRBJ2-7 | . | TRBV2
TGTGCTAGTGGTTTGGTACCCGTGAAAGAAGCCAGCACAGATACGCAGTATTTT | CASGLVPVKEASTDTQYF | . | TRBJ2-3 | . | TRBV12-5
TGTGCCAGCAGCCCGGTGACAGCCGGGACTGAAGCTTTCTTT | CASSPVTAGTEAFF | . | TRBJ1-1 | . | TRBV7-9
TGTGCCAGCAGCTTACTTAGCGGGAGAGCAGATACGCAGTATTTT | CASSLLSGRADTQYF | TRBD2 | TRBJ2-3 | . | TRBV7-9
TGTGCCAGCAGTTACTTTCTAAATAGTTTAAGCGAAGCTTTCTTT | CASSYFLNSLSEAFF | . | TRBJ1-1 | . | TRBV6-5
TGTGCCAGCAGGCGACTAGATGGTGCCACAGATACGCAGTATTTT | CASRRLDGATDTQYF | . | TRBJ2-3 | . | TRBV6-5
TGTGCCAGTCGACGGCCTAGCTCCTACGAGCAGTACTTC | CASRRPSSYEQYF | . | TRBJ2-7 | . | TRBV28
TGTGCCAGCAGCTTGGGACGGGGGATCAACTATGGCTACACCTTC | CASSLGRGINYGYTF | . | TRBJ1-2 | . | TRBV5-4
TGTGCCAGCAGCCGACTAGCAAGGAATGAGCAGTTCTTC | CASSRLARNEQFF | TRBD2 | TRBJ2-1 | . | TRBV7-3
TGCAGCGTTGAAACTGACAGATACTACGAGCAGTACTTC | CSVETDRYYEQYF | . | TRBJ2-7 | . | TRBV29-1
TGTGCCAGCAGCCCAAAGAGACAGATTTCTTCCTACAATGAGCAGTTCTTC | CASSPKRQISSYNEQFF | . | TRBJ2-1 | . | TRBV7-9
TGTGCCAGCAGATCCACCAGGGGGCTCGGAAACACCATATATTTT | CASRSTRGLGNTIYF | TRBD1 | TRBJ1-3 | . | TRBV11-2
TGTGCCAGCAGTTTGGACAGGGCAGGCAATCAGCCCCAGCATTTT | CASSLDRAGNQPQHF | TRBD1 | TRBJ1-5 | . | TRBV6-5
TGTGCCAGCAGCCCCCCCGGAGGGACTAGCATTACCGGGGAGCTGTTTTTT | CASSPPGGTSITGELFF | TRBD2 | TRBJ2-2 | . | TRBV11-2
TGTGCCTGGAACACAGGATTCCGTGGCTACACCTTC | CAWNTGFRGYTF | . | TRBJ1-2 | . | TRBV30
TGCAGTGCTAGTCTACCGGGTGGGGAGACCCAGTACTTC | CSASLPGGETQYF | . | TRBJ2-5 | . | TRBV20-1
TGTGCTAGCAGTAGAGGGACGGGACATAATGAAAAACTGTTTTTT | CASSRGTGHNEKLFF | . | TRBJ1-4 | . | TRBV7-7
TGTGCCAGTAGGGATTCCGGGACTCCCAGCACAGATACGCAGTATTTT | CASRDSGTPSTDTQYF | . | TRBJ2-3 | . | TRBV6-6
TGTGCCACCAGCAGAGATGCGCGCCGAAGAATCTCCTACAATGAGCAGTTCTTC | CATSRDARRRISYNEQFF | . | TRBJ2-1 | . | TRBV15
TGTGCCAGCGCCTCCGACAGGGAAGCTGGAAACACCATATATTTT | CASASDREAGNTIYF | TRBD1 | TRBJ1-3 | . | TRBV19
TGTGCTAGCAGCTTAGGACCGAGGAGCACAGATACGCAGTATTTT | CASSLGPRSTDTQYF | . | TRBJ2-3 | . | TRBV7-7
TGTGCCAGCAGTTTCGGGGTTGGGGATCAGCCCCAGCATTTT | CASSFGVGDQPQHF | . | TRBJ1-5 | . | TRBV28
TGCGCCAGCAGCAGGGGACTGGAAAGCACAGATACGCAGTATTTT | CASSRGLESTDTQYF | . | TRBJ2-3 | . | TRBV5-1